This TCR beta chain was captured in a study of lymphopenia after photon versus proton radiotherapy (dated by TCRdb to between 2018 and 2021). Turning to the overall study: In patients with gastrointestinal tumors who developed high-grade lymphopenia, the study compared the immunological effects of photon radiation therapy with those of proton radiation therapy. The study was designed to characterize how the impact on the immune system differs between the two radiation modalities. The cohort comprised 20 patients with gastrointestinal tumors who received either photon or proton therapy and then developed lymphopenia. The paper's findings and limits, for the study overall: Once the lymphocyte count had reached its nadir, the repertoires of photon-treated patients showed oligoclonal expansion, particularly of CD8+ Temra cells, and this expansion drove the decline in diversity. The survival association was assessed only in patients who died, and better survival with proton therapy was presented by the authors as a possibility rather than a demonstrated result. Relative stability during treatment was observed in proton-treated patients, whereas loss of naive T cells and TCR diversity and gain of effector/memory populations were observed in photon-treated patients. Across the cohort, an inverse correlation was found between a larger post-nadir drop in TCR diversity and overall survival time among patients who died.

CDR1 and CDR2 are read off the germline V gene (reference sequence) as LNHDA and SQIVND. The germline ends are 13 bases apart after V is trimmed by 4 bases and J by 4 bases. The CDR3 holds 14 amino acids from the cysteine to the phenylalanine. Only the CDR3 region is kept as DNA, spanning 42 bases read in frame from base 1. In the case of this clone: This clone's antigen is unknown. No base qualities exist here, and no much larger clone lies one base off it.

Library generation was performed with the immunoSEQ multiplex PCR assay. T cell repertoires were profiled with deep sequencing of rearranged TCR beta loci together with multiparametric flow cytometry. The immuneACCESS repertoire file appears here via TCRdb, limited to in-frame rearrangements. These files lack a portion of the clones; in checked studies, under half of the deficit traces to unresolved V genes, and the cause of the others is not known. This sample has approximately 24,000 clones in its table, and approximately 80% of those were observed once. The ten largest clones capture 24% of the sample.

This specimen was peripheral blood, taken from a patient treated with photon-based radiotherapy. The chain couples TRBV19 to TRBJ1-2, with TRBD1 as a weak D call on 6 bases. The sequence derives from a man aged 35 to 55 with gastric cancer. The CDR3 protein sequence reads: CASSTGTPPYGYTF. The bases are TGTGCCAGTAGTACCGGGACACCACCCTATGGCTACACCTTC.